The sequence of this T cell receptor beta chain was determined in a study of cytotoxic CD8 clonotypes in ibrutinib-treated CLL. The wider study: There were about 11 relapsed/refractory patients and 15 treatment-naive patients, and approximately 17 were IGHV unmutated.

Comments on this clone: Its antigen remains unknown.

The sequencing depth, 1 in 200,000 to 1 in 1 million T cells, was the target. Produced via immunoSEQ multiplex PCR; TCRdb's table is partial and in-frame only. The sample yields over 95,000 clones, roughly 57% seen once. From germline, CDR1 is MNHEY and CDR2 SVGAGI. The CDR3 runs to 15 residues. Trimming stripped 0 bases from V and 6 bases from J, with 14 bases between. Study observations and caveats: Clonality climbed at ibrutinib response, then dropped toward baseline at progression. At baseline, clonality was higher than in age-matched healthy donors and correlated with CD8+ counts.

The input for sequencing was PBMCs, taken after 24 months of ibrutinib treatment. The chain carries TRBV6-5 and TRBJ1-1; D is possibly TRBD1 (5 bases). The receptor was isolated from a human donor with chronic lymphocytic leukemia. Written as DNA, the CDR3 is TGTGCCAGCAGTTACTCGACGGGAGGGGAAGCTGAAGCTTTCTTT. It yields the protein CASSYSTGGEAEAFF.